This is a list of T cell receptor beta chains from one sample in a study of cytomegalovirus exposure and HLA in healthy donors. Sequenced by immunoSEQ multiplex PCR; TCRdb stores in-frame clones only, minus some. There are approximately 110,000 clones in the sample; roughly 82% occur only once, and roughly 13% lies in the top ten. Sequencing was carried out using PBMCs. The origin of the receptors is a woman aged 40-49 years in good health and CMV-seropositive. The CDR3 runs from the conserved cysteine through the conserved F or W. The D gene is left open where the match is weak. Only some rows state a clone size, as once, few, many or a class for expanded clones.

V,D,J,size,DNA,CDR3
TRBV9,-,TRBJ1-5,few,TGTGCCAGCAGCAAGGGAGTCTTAGATCAGCCCCAGCATTTT,CASSKGVLDQPQHF
TRBV27,TRBD2,TRBJ2-3,-,TGTGCCAGCAGTTCCTCCCGACTAGCGGGGTCCACAGATACGCAGTATTTT,CASSSSRLAGSTDTQYF
TRBV2,-,TRBJ2-1,-,TGTGCCAGCATGTCGGGGAGCTCCTACAATGAGCAGTTCTTC,CASMSGSSYNEQFF
TRBV4-2,-,TRBJ2-7,-,TGTGCCAGCAGCCAAGAGGCTAGCGCCCGCTCCTACGAGCAGTACTTC,CASSQEASARSYEQYF
TRBV29-1,TRBD1,TRBJ1-1,once,TGCAGCGTTGAACGGACAGGGGACACTGAAGCTTTCTTT,CSVERTGDTEAFF
TRBV27,TRBD2,TRBJ2-7,-,TGTGCCAGCAGTTTACGGGGGGACGAGCAGTACTTC,CASSLRGDEQYF
TRBV5-1,TRBD2,TRBJ2-1,-,TGCGCCAGCAGTCTAGGGCTAGCGGGAGAAATTGAGCAGTTCTTC,CASSLGLAGEIEQFF
TRBV7-9,TRBD2,TRBJ2-1,-,TGTGCCAGCAGCTTAGCCGGGACTAGCGCGTACAATGAGCAGTTCTTC,CASSLAGTSAYNEQFF
TRBV4-1,-,TRBJ2-7,-,TGCGCCAGCAGCCCACTCTACCAACAGCCCACCGAGCAGTACTTC,CASSPLYQQPTEQYF
TRBV18,-,TRBJ1-1,-,TGTGCCAGCTCACCGTTCGGGACTGGGAACACTGAAGCTTTCTTT,CASSPFGTGNTEAFF
TRBV5-1,TRBD2,TRBJ2-2,-,TGCGCCAGCAGCTTGCGATTCCCCGCTAAAAGCGGGAGACCCCAAGAGAACACCGGGGAGCTGTTTTTT,CASSLRFPAKSGRPQENTGELFF
TRBV18,-,TRBJ2-3,once,TGTGCCAGCTCCTCCGGACTAAAGGGTTCGAGGGATACGCAGTATTTT,CASSSGLKGSRDTQYF
TRBV6-1,-,TRBJ1-5,-,TGTGCCAGCAGGGTACTCAATCAGCCCCAGCATTTT,CASRVLNQPQHF
TRBV7-6,-,TRBJ2-3,-,TGTGCCAGCAGCGTTATGAGGAATACGCAGTATTTT,CASSVMRNTQYF
TRBV5-1,-,TRBJ1-5,-,TGCGCCAGCAGCTTCGGAGGGCTCAATCAGCCCCAGCATTTT,CASSFGGLNQPQHF
TRBV6-6,-,TRBJ2-3,few,TGTGCCAGCAGTTACTTCTCGCGGCCCACAGATACGCAGTATTTT,CASSYFSRPTDTQYF
TRBV7-9,TRBD1,TRBJ2-3,-,TGTGCCAGCAGCTTAGCACAGGGGGCAGATACGCAGTATTTT,CASSLAQGADTQYF
TRBV28,TRBD2,TRBJ2-3,-,TGTGCCAGCAGTTTTAGGGGAGGGGGCACAGATACGCAGTATTTT,CASSFRGGGTDTQYF
TRBV6-1,TRBD2,TRBJ2-1,-,TGTGCCAGCAGTGACCGACTAGCGGGGGGATTGAGGGTCTTC,CASSDRLAGGLRVF
TRBV28,TRBD2,TRBJ2-7,-,TGTGCCAGCAGCCCAGCGGGGGGATACCGGGAGCAGTACTTC,CASSPAGGYREQYF
TRBV4-1,-,TRBJ2-2,-,TGCGCCAGCAGCCCACGGGGGGCGTTAACCGGGGAGCTGTTTTTT,CASSPRGALTGELFF
TRBV2,TRBD2,TRBJ2-5,-,TGTGCCAGCAGTGAATGGGGGGAGGGCCCTCAAGAGACCCAGTACTTC,CASSEWGEGPQETQYF
TRBV30,TRBD2,TRBJ2-7,-,TGTGCCTGGAGACGAATAGCGGGAGTCTCCTACGAGCAGTACTTC,CAWRRIAGVSYEQYF
TRBV11-2,-,TRBJ1-3,-,TGTGCCAGCAGCGGAAGCGATGGAAACACCATATATTTT,CASSGSDGNTIYF
TRBV6-5,-,TRBJ2-7,-,TGTGCCAGCACCACCAAGGGGGGGAGCTCCTACGAGCAGTACTTC,CASTTKGGSSYEQYF
TRBV6-5,TRBD1,TRBJ1-2,many,TGTGCCAGCAGTACAGGGGCGGGCGGCTACACCTTC,CASSTGAGGYTF
TRBV5-1,-,TRBJ2-3,-,TGCGCCAGCAGCTTGCGGTCTGATAGCACAGATACGCAGTATTTT,CASSLRSDSTDTQYF
TRBV5-1,-,TRBJ2-5,-,TGCGCCAGCAGCTTTGAGGGTTGGGAGACCCAGTACTTC,CASSFEGWETQYF
TRBV11-2,TRBD2,TRBJ2-7,few,TGTGCCAGCAGCTTAACTGGACTAGCGGGAACCCGGGAGGAGCAGTACTTC,CASSLTGLAGTREEQYF
TRBV2,-,TRBJ2-6,-,TGTGCCAGCAGTGCCGGGAGTGGGTCTGGGGCCAACGTCCTGACTTTC,CASSAGSGSGANVLTF
TRBV5-1,TRBD1,TRBJ2-1,-,TGCGCCAGCCGCGAAGGACAGGGAAGAAGGAATGAGCAGTTCTTC,CASREGQGRRNEQFF
TRBV7-9,TRBD2,TRBJ2-3,once,TGTGCCAGCAGCCCCTCCGGGACTAGCGCCACAGATACGCAGTATTTT,CASSPSGTSATDTQYF
TRBV5-1,-,TRBJ2-3,once,TGCGCCAGCAGCTTGGCCTTGGGGGGAGTGAGCACAGATACGCAGTATTTT,CASSLALGGVSTDTQYF
TRBV28,TRBD2,TRBJ2-1,-,TGTGCCAGCAGTTTGCTTGGGACTAGCGGTGTATATGAGCAGTTCTTC,CASSLLGTSGVYEQFF
TRBV10-2,TRBD2,TRBJ2-7,-,TGCGCCAGCAGGGAGAATAGCGGGAGGGCCTACGAGCAGTACTTC,CASRENSGRAYEQYF
TRBV5-1,TRBD1,TRBJ2-7,-,TGCGCCAGCAGCCCCAGACAGGGTCTCAACGAGCAGTACTTC,CASSPRQGLNEQYF
TRBV6-4,-,TRBJ2-1,-,TGTGCCAGCAGTGACTCAGCGGGCTCCTACAATGAGCAGTTCTTC,CASSDSAGSYNEQFF
TRBV28,-,TRBJ1-3,-,TGTGCCAGTATGAGGGCAGGTCTAAACTCTGGAAACACCATATATTTT,CASMRAGLNSGNTIYF
TRBV30,TRBD1,TRBJ1-4,-,TGTGCCTGCAGCCAGGGGGCCATTAATGAAAAACTGTTTTTT,CACSQGAINEKLFF
TRBV27,-,TRBJ1-2,-,TGTGCCAGCAGTTTCATTGGGAGGCAGGGCCCAAGCTCTTTTGTATATGGCTACACCTTC,CASSFIGRQGPSSFVYGYTF
TRBV10-3,-,TRBJ2-7,-,TGTGCCATCTCCCTAGGAGGGGGGGCTGGTTACGAGCAGTACTTC,CAISLGGGAGYEQYF
TRBV29-1,-,TRBJ2-3,-,TGCAGCGTTGTGAGTCTGACAGGCTCCACAGATACGCAGTATTTT,CSVVSLTGSTDTQYF
TRBV6-5,TRBD1,TRBJ2-5,-,TGTGCCAGCAGCCGGACAGGGGGTGAAGAGACCCAGTACTTC,CASSRTGGEETQYF
TRBV30,-,TRBJ2-1,-,TGTGCCTGGGCGACAGGAGTTATTTACAATGAGCAGTTCTTC,CAWATGVIYNEQFF
TRBV4-1,-,TRBJ2-7,once,TGCGCCAGCAGCCAAGCAGTTTACTCCTACGAGCAGTACTTC,CASSQAVYSYEQYF
TRBV29-1,TRBD1,TRBJ2-7,-,TGCAGCGTGAGGGGACAGGGGAAGGTCGAGCAGTACTTC,CSVRGQGKVEQYF
TRBV15,TRBD2,TRBJ2-7,few,TGTGCCACCAGCAGAGAGACTAGCGCCTCCTACGAGCAGTACTTC,CATSRETSASYEQYF
TRBV5-1,-,TRBJ1-2,-,TGCGCCAGCAGCGCCCCGACAGGTGGGACCTCCTATGGCTACACCTTC,CASSAPTGGTSYGYTF
TRBV6-5,-,TRBJ1-5,-,TGTGCCAGTACAGCTAATAGCAATCAGCCCCAGCATTTT,CASTANSNQPQHF
TRBV2,-,TRBJ1-1,-,TGTGCCAGCAAGGAGGGGCCTCAGCTGAACACTGAAGCTTTCTTT,CASKEGPQLNTEAFF
TRBV28,-,TRBJ2-7,-,TGTGCCAGCAGGCGACCCGCGGGGAGGTTCTACGAGCAGTACTTC,CASRRPAGRFYEQYF
TRBV9,-,TRBJ1-1,few,TGTGCCAGCAGCGTAACGGTGAACACTGAAGCTTTCTTT,CASSVTVNTEAFF
TRBV7-6,-,TRBJ2-3,-,TGTGCCAGCAGCCCCCGTCGGTATGCAGATACGCAGTATTTT,CASSPRRYADTQYF
TRBV2,TRBD1,TRBJ2-7,-,TGTGCCAGCAGTGAAGGGACAGGGGCGGGTTACGAGCAGTACTTC,CASSEGTGAGYEQYF
TRBV19,TRBD2,TRBJ2-5,few,TGTGCCAGTAGTCTCACTAGCGGGAGGGCCCAAGAGACCCAGTACTTC,CASSLTSGRAQETQYF
TRBV5-1,-,TRBJ2-5,-,TGCGCCAGCAGCTCCATAGGGGGGAGGGGACAAGAGACCCAGTACTTC,CASSSIGGRGQETQYF